This entry lists 32 T cell receptor beta chains sequenced from one sample in a study of sequential checkpoint blockade in melanoma. Specified treatment: randomized to nivolumab then ipilimumab (arm A) or the reverse (arm B). Data came from immunoSEQ multiplex PCR; TCRdb stores just in-frame clones and leaves some out. The sample contains about 3,500 clones, roughly 17% of which appear only once. The sample was tumor tissue (inferred from file names), taken from a patient given nivolumab and ipilimumab in sequence. The receptors originated from a human donor with melanoma.

J is TRBJ2-5 and V is TRBV30; D may be TRBD2 (6 bases). CDR1 and CDR2 (germline): GTSNPN, SVGIG (reference sequence). The CDR3 loop spans 12 amino acids. Trimming left V 5 bases short and J 4 bases short, with 11 bases between. The CDR3 protein is CAWGAGGETQYF. CDR3 DNA: TGTGCCTGGGGGGCCGGGGGAGAGACCCAGTACTTC.

This clone was counted only a few times. This chain uses TRBV11-3 with TRBJ2-7; 11 bases fit TRBD1. V shed 1 base, J shed 4 bases, and the junction held 3 bases outside the gene matches. There are 15 residues in the CDR3. Germline CDR1 reads SGHNT; CDR2 reads YENEEA. The CDR3 nucleotides read TGTGCCAGCAGCTTAGTTGGGACAGGGGGATACGAGCAGTACTTC. Amino acids: CASSLVGTGGYEQYF.

The sample holds many counts of this clone. The rearrangement joins TRBV11-3 to TRBJ2-3; 10 bases fit TRBD2. This CDR3 is 14 amino acids long. The V gene's germline CDR1 is SGHNT and CDR2 YENEEA. V shed 5 bases, J shed 4 bases, and the junction held 3 bases outside the gene matches. The chain's CDR3 is CASSPSGRADTQYF. CDR3 DNA sequence: TGTGCCAGCAGCCCAAGCGGGAGGGCAGATACGCAGTATTTT.

The J gene is TRBJ2-3, the V gene TRBV15, with TRBD2 matching over 8 bases. V lost 8 bases, J lost 5 bases, and 9 bases stayed unmatched. The germline gives CDR1 LNHNV, CDR2 YYDKDF (reference sequence). The CDR3 loop spans 14 amino acids. The CDR3 sequence is CATALTSGRDTQYF. The CDR3 DNA reads TGTGCCACCGCACTAACTAGCGGCCGAGATACGCAGTATTTT.

The chain is built from TRBV6-8 and TRBJ2-4; 8 bases match TRBD1. With V trimmed by 2 bases and J by 5 bases, 11 bases remained unmatched. The CDR3 runs to 17 residues. Germline values: CDR1 MNHGY, CDR2 SAAAGT. The CDR3 region has the DNA TGTGCCAGCAGTTACACGCCTCGGGGCAGGGGGCAAAACATTCAGTACTTC. Its protein is CASSYTPRGRGQNIQYF.

V is TRBV28 and J is TRBJ2-7, with a possible D match to TRBD2 (5 bases). There are 13 residues in the CDR3. The V gene lost 6 bases and the J gene lost 2 bases, with 11 bases spanning the gap. Per germline, CDR1 MDHEN and CDR2 SYDVKM. The CDR3 region is CASSAGDAYEQYF. In DNA, the CDR3 is TGTGCCAGCAGCGCGGGCGACGCCTACGAGCAGTACTTC.

This chain connects TRBV15 to TRBJ1-6; 9 bases are a match to TRBD1. V lost 2 bases and J lost 8; bases outside the gene matches: 4. CDR3 size: 15 residues. CDR1 is LNHNV, CDR2 YYDKDF, per germline (reference sequence). CDR3 coding DNA: TGTGCCACCAGCAGAAGGACAGGGGTTTATTCACCCCTCCACTTT. Its translation is CATSRRTGVYSPLHF. The entire variable domain, with the rest obtained from reference TRBV15 and TRBJ1-6, is as follows: DAMVIQNPRYQVTQFGKPVTLSCSQTLNHNVMYWYQQKSSQAPKLLFHYYDKDFNNEADTPDNFQSRRPNTSFCFLDIRSPGLGDTAMYLCATSRRTGVYSPLHFGNGTRLTVT.

This clone has just a few counts. The gene calls are TRBV6-8 and TRBJ2-7; D unclear. CDR3 length: 13 residues. Per the germline V gene, CDR1 is MNHGY and CDR2 is SAAAGT. The ends were cut back, 6 bases at V and 6 bases at J, with 15 bases in the middle. The CDR3 nucleotides read TGTGCCAGCAGCAACCTGAAGCGTACCGAGCAGTACTTC. Protein sequence: CASSNLKRTEQYF.

This clone was counted at least ten times. J is TRBJ1-5 and V is TRBV11-3; D is ambiguous. The CDR3 sequence is 14 residues long. Per the germline V gene, CDR1 is SGHNT and CDR2 is YENEEA. V shed 3 bases and J shed 3 bases, with 9 bases lying between them. CDR3 nucleotide sequence: TGTGCCAGCAGCTTGGGTCAGCCCAATCAGCCCCAGCATTTT. Protein: CASSLGQPNQPQHF.

This clone was counted a few times. The chain combines TRBV6-8 with TRBJ1-2, with D possibly matching TRBD1 (5 bases). This CDR3 is 16 amino acids long. Germline V gene sequence: CDR1 MNHGY, CDR2 SAAAGT. Trimming left V 0 bases short and J 8 bases short, with 19 bases between. The CDR3 coding sequence is TGTGCCAGCAGTTACTCACACAACGCGGGGCGACCCGGCTACACCTTC. Amino acid sequence: CASSYSHNAGRPGYTF.

This clone was counted between two and nine times. The V gene is TRBV6-8, the J gene TRBJ2-3, with 7 bases lining up with TRBD2. Germline loops: CDR1 MNHGY, CDR2 SAAAGT. The CDR3 loop spans 14 amino acids. V shed 5 bases, J shed 10 bases, and the junction held 12 bases outside the gene matches. This CDR3 is CASSEPWTSGAQYF. The CDR3 DNA follows: TGTGCCAGCAGTGAGCCCTGGACTAGTGGTGCGCAGTATTTT.

This clone was seen repeatedly, ten times or more. The chain couples TRBV11-3 to TRBJ1-2; D is perhaps TRBD1 (5 bases). There are 14 residues in the CDR3. Germline V lookup: CDR1 SGHNT, CDR2 YENEEA. Trimming removed 2 bases at V and 0 bases at J, with 7 bases between. CDR3 in amino acids: CASSLQGANYGYTF. The CDR3 nucleotides are TGTGCCAGCAGCTTACAGGGCGCTAACTATGGCTACACCTTC.

Many counts were recorded for this clone. CDR3 region: CASSLQGFSYEQYF. The CDR3 bases are TGTGCCAGCAGCTTACAGGGGTTCTCCTACGAGCAGTACTTC. The rearrangement uses TRBV11-3 and TRBJ2-7; TRBD1 might be the D (6 bases). V lost 2 bases, J lost 0 bases, and 8 bases lay in between. Germline V gene data show CDR1 as SGHNT and CDR2 as YENEEA. The CDR3 consists of 14 residues.

This clone rates as large. The genes are TRBV5-1 and TRBJ1-4; the D is unclear. The CDR3 has 14 amino acids. Germline V gene data show CDR1 as SGHRS and CDR2 as YFSETQ. Trimming removed 4 bases from V and 0 bases from J, with 7 bases in between. The chain's CDR3 is CASSPYSTNEKLFF. The CDR3 coding sequence is TGCGCCAGCAGCCCCTATTCAACTAATGAAAAACTGTTTTTT.

This clone was observed a few times. This chain uses TRBV25-1 with TRBJ2-5; possibly TRBD1 for D (5 bases). CDR1 and CDR2 (germline): MGHDK, SYGVNS. The CDR3 totals 15 residues. The ends were cut back, 1 base at V and 8 bases at J, with 17 bases in the middle. In nucleotides, the CDR3 is TGTGCCAGCAGTGAATCCACCAGGGTTTCGGATACCCAGTACTTC. This sequence encodes CASSESTRVSDTQYF. Based on the CDR3 plus reference TRBV25-1 and TRBJ2-5, the full variable domain is EADIYQTPRYLVIGTGKKITLECSQTMGHDKMYWYQQDPGMELHLIHYSYGVNSTEKGDLSSESTVSRIRTEHFPLTLESARPSHTSQYLCASSESTRVSDTQYFGPGTRLLVL.

This clone was detected ten times or more. The chain carries TRBV11-3 and TRBJ2-5, with D tentatively TRBD1 (5 bases). In germline, CDR1 is SGHNT, CDR2 YENEEA. The CDR3 is made up of 15 amino acids. Trimming stripped 3 bases from V and 7 bases from J, with 18 bases between. The chain's CDR3 is CASSLLIGVGGTQYF. In DNA form, the CDR3 reads TGTGCCAGCAGCTTGCTTATAGGGGTTGGTGGGACCCAGTACTTC.

Only a few counts were recorded for this clone. The V gene is TRBV6-8, the J gene TRBJ2-7, with TRBD2 matching over 11 bases. After removal of 6 bases from V and 10 bases from J, the junction contained 11 bases not matched to a gene. The CDR3 loop spans 14 amino acids. Germline CDR1 reads MNHGY; CDR2 reads SAAAGT. In DNA form, the CDR3 reads TGTGCCAGCAGACAGGGACTAGCGGCCATAATACAGTACTTC. Translation gives CASRQGLAAIIQYF.

This clone has at least ten counts. The J gene is TRBJ1-1, the V gene TRBV11-3, with D unclear. The V and J ends lost 3 bases and 1 base respectively, with 9 bases between them. This CDR3 is 14 amino acids long. Germline V gene sequence: CDR1 SGHNT, CDR2 YENEEA. This chain's CDR3 is CASSFSPRNTEAFF. CDR3 bases: TGTGCCAGCAGCTTTTCCCCAAGGAACACTGAAGCTTTCTTT.

The rearrangement links TRBV15 to TRBJ1-5; D remains ambiguous. Trimming stripped 4 bases from V and 2 bases from J, with 21 bases between. The CDR3 has 18 amino acids. Germline CDR1 LNHNV, CDR2 YYDKDF (reference sequence). CDR3 in DNA: TGTGCCACCAGCAAAGCGCCTCACATGGGCGGGGGCAATCAGCCCCAGCATTTT. Residues: CATSKAPHMGGGNQPQHF.

J is TRBJ2-7 and V is TRBV6-8; possible D gene TRBD2, 5 bases. Germline V gene data show CDR1 as MNHGY and CDR2 as SAAAGT. Trimming removed 1 base from V and 3 bases from J, with 7 bases in between. The CDR3 has 13 amino acids. The CDR3 spells CASSYYRGYEQYF. The CDR3 bases are TGTGCCAGCAGTTACTACCGGGGCTACGAGCAGTACTTC.

The chain joins TRBV29-1 to TRBJ2-3; D gene unclear. Per the germline V gene, CDR1 is SQVTM and CDR2 is ANQGSEA. The CDR3 has 12 residues. The V end lost 4 bases, the J end lost 6 bases, and 11 bases lay between the germline ends. CDR3 DNA sequence: TGCAGCGTTGGAGAGTTTAGGGATACGCAGTATTTT. As protein: CSVGEFRDTQYF.

This clone has more than one count but fewer than ten. The CDR3 DNA sequence: TGTGCCAGCAGCGTTGCGCCATCCTACGAGCAGTACTTC. It translates to CASSVAPSYEQYF. The rearrangement uses TRBV9 and TRBJ2-7; D remains ambiguous. In germline, CDR1 is SGDLS, CDR2 YYNGEE. The CDR3 runs 13 residues. V was clipped by 2 bases and J by 1 base, with 7 bases between them.

The rearrangement links TRBV5-1 to TRBJ2-2; the match to TRBD2 covers 7 bases. The CDR3 length is 17 residues. Germline-derived CDR1 and CDR2 are SGHRS and YFSETQ. The trim removed 0 bases at V and 3 bases at J, leaving 8 bases unmatched. The CDR3 nucleotides are TGCGCCAGCAGCTTGGGTCTCGGCGGGAGCCACACCGGGGAGCTGTTTTTT. It codes for CASSLGLGGSHTGELFF.

This clone qualifies as medium-sized. The rearrangement joins TRBV6-8 to TRBJ2-5, with 13 bases lining up with TRBD2. Germline V CDR1 and CDR2: MNHGY, SAAAGT. The junction had 9 bases not matched to a gene; V was cut back by 6 bases and J by 5 bases. This CDR3 comprises 16 residues. CDR3 in DNA: TGTGCCAGCAGAAGGGGGACTAGCGGGAAGGTCGAGACCCAGTACTTC. Its protein is CASRRGTSGKVETQYF.

This clone was counted between two and nine times. The rearrangement joins TRBV9 to TRBJ2-7; the D call may be TRBD1 or TRBD2 (5 bases each). In germline, CDR1 is SGDLS, CDR2 YYNGEE. This CDR3 is 13 amino acids long. Trimming stripped 3 bases from V and 3 bases from J, with 10 bases between. CDR3 sequence reads: CASSEGPGYEQYF. For the CDR3, the DNA is TGTGCCAGCAGCGAGGGACCAGGCTACGAGCAGTACTTC.

V and J are TRBV6-8 and TRBJ2-1, with 9 bases matching TRBD2. The CDR3 runs 18 residues. Losses at the gene ends were 2 bases for V and 8 bases for J; bases not matched to a gene: 16. The germline gives CDR1 MNHGY, CDR2 SAAAGT. The CDR3 loop is CASSYRVGSSGMFHEQFF. CDR3 nucleotide sequence: TGTGCCAGCAGTTACAGGGTAGGGTCTAGCGGGATGTTTCATGAGCAGTTCTTC.

By its share, this clone is medium-sized. CDR3 sequence (DNA): TGTGCCAGCAGTTCCCTTTCGTGGGACAACACTGAAGCTTTCTTT. Amino acids: CASSSLSWDNTEAFF. J is TRBJ1-1 and V is TRBV6-8, with a tentative D call TRBD1 (5 bases). Germline V gene lookup returns CDR1 MNHGY and CDR2 SAAAGT. The CDR3 runs to 15 residues. Trimming shortened V by 4 bases and J by 2 bases, and 14 bases separated the two germline ends.

This rearrangement joins TRBV6-8 to TRBJ1-2; 7 bases agree with TRBD1. This CDR3 is built from 13 residues. V shed 2 bases, J shed 8 bases, and the junction held 5 bases outside the gene matches. Germline values: CDR1 MNHGY, CDR2 SAAAGT. In DNA form, the CDR3 reads TGTGCCAGCAGTTACGCAGGGGGGTACGGCTACACCTTC. It is translated as CASSYAGGYGYTF.

This clone was counted many times. The V call is TRBV11-3, the J call TRBJ2-6; 9 bases map to TRBD1. The CDR3 spans 18 residues. CDR1 is SGHNT, CDR2 YENEEA, per germline. J lost 0 bases, V lost 5 bases, and 8 bases had no gene match. The CDR3 protein is CASSRWTGAYSGANVLTF. In nucleotides, the CDR3 is TGTGCCAGCAGCCGCTGGACAGGGGCCTACTCTGGGGCCAACGTCCTGACTTTC.

This clone was seen more than once but under ten times. The chain combines TRBV19 with TRBJ2-7; TRBD2 might be the D (5 bases). Germline CDR1 reads LNHDA; CDR2 reads SQIVND (reference sequence). There are 13 residues in the CDR3. Between the trimmed V and J ends, which lost 5 bases and 3 bases, there was a span of 11 bases. The CDR3 region has the DNA TGTGCCAGTAGTCCGGGGTCCTACTACGAGCAGTACTTC. It translates to CASSPGSYYEQYF.

This clone was observed at least ten times. The J gene is TRBJ1-2, the V gene TRBV11-3; no definite D call. Trimming took off 3 bases at V and 0 bases at J, with 14 bases between the two ends. CDR3 length equals 16 residues. Germline CDR1 and CDR2: SGHNT and YENEEA. The CDR3 here is CASSLEWVEANYGYTF. The CDR3 DNA is TGTGCCAGCAGCTTGGAATGGGTTGAAGCTAACTATGGCTACACCTTC.

The chain is built from TRBV10-2 and TRBJ1-2; 9 bases line up with TRBD1. This CDR3 spans 13 amino acids. V shed 8 bases and J 3 bases; nucleotides not matched to a gene: 4. Germline V gives CDR1 WSHSY, CDR2 SAAADI. The CDR3 nucleotides read TGCGCCAGCCGGACAGGGGAGGACTATGGCTACACCTTC. It yields the protein CASRTGEDYGYTF.